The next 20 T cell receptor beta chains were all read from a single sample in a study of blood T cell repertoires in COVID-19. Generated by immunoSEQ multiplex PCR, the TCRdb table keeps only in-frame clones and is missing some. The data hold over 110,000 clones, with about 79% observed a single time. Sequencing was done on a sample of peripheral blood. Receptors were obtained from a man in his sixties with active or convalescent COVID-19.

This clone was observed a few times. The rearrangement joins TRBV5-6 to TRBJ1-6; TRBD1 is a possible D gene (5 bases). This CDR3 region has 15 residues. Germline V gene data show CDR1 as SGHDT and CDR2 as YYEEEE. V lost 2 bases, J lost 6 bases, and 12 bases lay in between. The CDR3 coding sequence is TGTGCCAGCAGCTTCTTACAGGCCGCTAATTCACCCCTCCACTTT. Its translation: CASSFLQAANSPLHF.

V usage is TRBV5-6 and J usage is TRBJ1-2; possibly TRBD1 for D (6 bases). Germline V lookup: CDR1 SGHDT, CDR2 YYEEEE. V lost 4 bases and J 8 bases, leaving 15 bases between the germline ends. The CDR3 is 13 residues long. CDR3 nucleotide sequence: TGTGCCAGCAGCCCGAGCCGGGGGGCCGGCTACACCTTC. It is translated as CASSPSRGAGYTF.

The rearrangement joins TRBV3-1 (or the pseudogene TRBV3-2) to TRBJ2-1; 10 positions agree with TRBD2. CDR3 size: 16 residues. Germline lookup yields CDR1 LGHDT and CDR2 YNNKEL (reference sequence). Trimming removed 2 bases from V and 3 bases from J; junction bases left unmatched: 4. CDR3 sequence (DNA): TGTGCCAGCAGCCAACTCCGGACTAGCGGCTACAATGAGCAGTTCTTC. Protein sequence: CASSQLRTSGYNEQFF.

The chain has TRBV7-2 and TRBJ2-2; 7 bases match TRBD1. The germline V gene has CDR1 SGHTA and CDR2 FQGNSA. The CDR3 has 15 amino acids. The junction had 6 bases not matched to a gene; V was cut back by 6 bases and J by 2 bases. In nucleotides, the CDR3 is TGTGCCAGCAGGCCGGGACAGACCAACACCGGGGAGCTGTTTTTT. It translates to CASRPGQTNTGELFF.

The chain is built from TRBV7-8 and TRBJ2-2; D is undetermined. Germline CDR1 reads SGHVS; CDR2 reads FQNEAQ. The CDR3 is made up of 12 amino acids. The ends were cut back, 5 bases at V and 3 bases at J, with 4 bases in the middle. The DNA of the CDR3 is TGTGCCAGCAGCCCGTACACCGGGGAGCTGTTTTTT. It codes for CASSPYTGELFF.

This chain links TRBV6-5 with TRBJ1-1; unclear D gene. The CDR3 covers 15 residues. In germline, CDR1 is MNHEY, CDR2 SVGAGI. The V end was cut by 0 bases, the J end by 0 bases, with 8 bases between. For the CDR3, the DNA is TGTGCCAGCAGTTACTCGCGGGTCATGAACACTGAAGCTTTCTTT. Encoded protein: CASSYSRVMNTEAFF.

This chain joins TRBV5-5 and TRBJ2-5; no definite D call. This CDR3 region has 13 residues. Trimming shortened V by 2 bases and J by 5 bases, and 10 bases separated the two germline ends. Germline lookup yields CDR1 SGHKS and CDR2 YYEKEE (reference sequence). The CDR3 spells CASSLLNSETQYF. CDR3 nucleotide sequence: TGTGCCAGCAGCTTACTTAATTCGGAGACCCAGTACTTC.

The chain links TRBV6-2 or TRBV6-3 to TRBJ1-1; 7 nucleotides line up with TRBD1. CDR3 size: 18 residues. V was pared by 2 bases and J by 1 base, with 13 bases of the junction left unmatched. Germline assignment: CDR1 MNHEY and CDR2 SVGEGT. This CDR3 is CASSYGRGRGKENTEAFF. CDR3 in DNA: TGTGCCAGCAGTTACGGCCGTGGCAGGGGGAAGGAGAACACTGAAGCTTTCTTT.

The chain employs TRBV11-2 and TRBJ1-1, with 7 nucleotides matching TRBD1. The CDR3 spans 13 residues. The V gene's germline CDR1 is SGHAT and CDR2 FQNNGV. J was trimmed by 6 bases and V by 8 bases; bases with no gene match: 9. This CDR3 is CASHGTDRSEAFF. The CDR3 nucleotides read TGTGCCAGCCACGGGACAGATCGATCTGAAGCTTTCTTT.

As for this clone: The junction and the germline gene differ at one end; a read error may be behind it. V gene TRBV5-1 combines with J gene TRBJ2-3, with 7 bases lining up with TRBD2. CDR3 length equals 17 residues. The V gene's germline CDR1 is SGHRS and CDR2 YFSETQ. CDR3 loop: CASRLGSRREKTDTQYF. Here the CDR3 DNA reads TGCGCCAGCAGGTTGGGGTCGCGGCGGGAGAAGACAGATACGCAGTATTTT.

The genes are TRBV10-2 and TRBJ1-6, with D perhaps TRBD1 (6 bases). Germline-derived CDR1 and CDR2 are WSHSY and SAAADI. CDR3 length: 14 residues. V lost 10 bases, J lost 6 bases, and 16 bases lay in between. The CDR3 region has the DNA TGCGCCACCCTACCCGGGGACACTAATTCACCCCTCCACTTT. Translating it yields CATLPGDTNSPLHF.

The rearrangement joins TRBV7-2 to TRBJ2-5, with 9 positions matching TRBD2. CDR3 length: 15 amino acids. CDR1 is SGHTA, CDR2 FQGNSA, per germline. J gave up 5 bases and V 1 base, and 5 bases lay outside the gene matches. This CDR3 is CASSLVAGVGETQYF. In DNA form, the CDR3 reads TGTGCCAGCAGCTTAGTAGCGGGAGTTGGGGAGACCCAGTACTTC.

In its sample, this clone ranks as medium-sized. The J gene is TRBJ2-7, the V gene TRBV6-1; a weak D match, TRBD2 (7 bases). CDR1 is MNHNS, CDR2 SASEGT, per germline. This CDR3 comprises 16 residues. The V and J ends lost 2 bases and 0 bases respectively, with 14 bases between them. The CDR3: CASSERWGGPSYEQYF. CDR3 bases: TGTGCCAGCAGTGAAAGGTGGGGGGGCCCCTCCTACGAGCAGTACTTC.

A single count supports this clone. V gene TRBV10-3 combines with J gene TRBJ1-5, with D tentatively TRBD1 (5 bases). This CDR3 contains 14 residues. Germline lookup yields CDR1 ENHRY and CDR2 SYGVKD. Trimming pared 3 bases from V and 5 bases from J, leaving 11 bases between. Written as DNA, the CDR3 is TGTGCCATCAGTGACTCGGGGGGGGATCAGCCCCAGCATTTT. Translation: CAISDSGGDQPQHF.

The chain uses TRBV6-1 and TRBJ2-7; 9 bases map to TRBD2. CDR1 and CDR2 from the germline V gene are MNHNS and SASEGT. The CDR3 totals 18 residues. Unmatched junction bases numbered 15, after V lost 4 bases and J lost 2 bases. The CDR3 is CASSGPWDAGGPAYEQYV. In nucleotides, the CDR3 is TGTGCCAGCAGTGGCCCTTGGGATGCGGGAGGGCCTGCCTACGAGCAGTACGTC.

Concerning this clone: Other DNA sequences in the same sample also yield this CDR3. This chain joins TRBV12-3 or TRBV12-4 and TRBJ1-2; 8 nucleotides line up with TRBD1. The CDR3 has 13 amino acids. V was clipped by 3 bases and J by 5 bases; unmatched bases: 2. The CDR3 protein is CASSLDREYGYTF. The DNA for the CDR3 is TGTGCCAGCAGTTTGGACAGGGAGTATGGCTACACCTTC.

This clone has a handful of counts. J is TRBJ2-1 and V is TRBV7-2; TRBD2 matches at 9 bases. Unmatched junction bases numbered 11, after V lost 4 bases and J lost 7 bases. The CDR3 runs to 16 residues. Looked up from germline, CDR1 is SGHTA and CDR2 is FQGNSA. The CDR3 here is CASSSTPGLAENEQFF. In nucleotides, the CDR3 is TGTGCCAGCAGCTCCACTCCGGGACTAGCAGAAAATGAGCAGTTCTTC.

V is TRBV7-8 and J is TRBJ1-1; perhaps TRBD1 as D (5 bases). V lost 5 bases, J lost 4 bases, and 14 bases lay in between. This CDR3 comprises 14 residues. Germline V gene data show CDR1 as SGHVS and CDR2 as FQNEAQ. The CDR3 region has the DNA TGTGCCAGCAGCCCAAGGGGCAGGAGCACTGAAGCTTTCTTT. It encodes CASSPRGRSTEAFF.

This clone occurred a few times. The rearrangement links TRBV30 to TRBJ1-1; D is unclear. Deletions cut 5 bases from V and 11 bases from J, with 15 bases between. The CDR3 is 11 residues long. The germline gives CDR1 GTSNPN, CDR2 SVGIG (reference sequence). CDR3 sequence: CAWGWQFKAFF. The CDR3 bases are TGTGCCTGGGGGTGGCAGTTCAAGGCTTTCTTT.

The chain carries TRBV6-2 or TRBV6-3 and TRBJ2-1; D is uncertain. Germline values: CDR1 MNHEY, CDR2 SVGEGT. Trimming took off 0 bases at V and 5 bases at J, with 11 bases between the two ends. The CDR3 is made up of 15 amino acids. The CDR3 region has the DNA TGTGCCAGCAGTTACTCCAGGCAGGCCAACAATGAGCAGTTCTTC. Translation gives CASSYSRQANNEQFF.